This is a list of T cell receptor beta chains from one sample in a study of blood T cell repertoires in COVID-19. Sequencing used immunoSEQ multiplex PCR; TCRdb keeps in-frame clones, though not all of them. The sample shows 200,000 or so clones, over 80% of them seen only once. Sequencing used peripheral blood. All receptors derive from a man aged 25-45 years with COVID-19, enrolled during active disease. Each CDR3 is given with its conserved first and last residue. The order of the fields is J gene, clone size, D gene, V gene, CDR3 DNA, CDR3 protein. A D gene is named only where the DNA matches it firmly. Not every row has a clone size; where given, it reads once, few, many or a size class.

j_call: TRBJ2-3
clone_size: NA
d_call: TRBD2
v_call: TRBV5-4
cdr3_nt: TGTGCCAGCAGCCTAGCGGGGGGCTACAACACAGATACGCAGTATTTT
cdr3_aa: CASSLAGGYNTDTQYF

j_call: TRBJ1-5
clone_size: NA
d_call: TRBD1
v_call: TRBV30
cdr3_nt: TGTGCTTGGGAACAGGGGCCGAATCAGCCCCAGCATTTT
cdr3_aa: CAWEQGPNQPQHF

j_call: TRBJ1-5
clone_size: NA
d_call: TRBD1
v_call: TRBV6-5
cdr3_nt: TGTGCCAGCAGCCGGACAGGGGCCAATCAGCCCCAGCATTTT
cdr3_aa: CASSRTGANQPQHF

j_call: TRBJ2-2
clone_size: once
d_call: TRBD1
v_call: TRBV5-1
cdr3_nt: TGCGCCAGCAGCTGGAGACAGGGGGTCGCCATTAACACCGGGGAGCTGTTTTTT
cdr3_aa: CASSWRQGVAINTGELFF

j_call: TRBJ2-7
clone_size: NA
d_call: NA
v_call: TRBV24-1
cdr3_nt: TGTGCCACCAGTGATTTCGGTTACGAGCAGTACTTC
cdr3_aa: CATSDFGYEQYF

j_call: TRBJ2-1
clone_size: once
d_call: NA
v_call: TRBV5-1
cdr3_nt: TGCGCCAGCAGTCGAACAACCTCAGGGACAAGCTCCTACAATGAGCAGTTCTTC
cdr3_aa: CASSRTTSGTSSYNEQFF

j_call: TRBJ2-5
clone_size: NA
d_call: NA
v_call: TRBV6-5
cdr3_nt: TGTGCCAGCAGTTATCCGGGGTTGGGAGAGACCCAGTACTTC
cdr3_aa: CASSYPGLGETQYF

j_call: TRBJ1-5
clone_size: NA
d_call: NA
v_call: TRBV10-2
cdr3_nt: TGCGCCAGCAGTGTTGGGGGCTATCAGCCCCAGCATTTT
cdr3_aa: CASSVGGYQPQHF

j_call: TRBJ1-2
clone_size: NA
d_call: NA
v_call: TRBV12-3/TRBV12-4
cdr3_nt: TGTGCCAGCAGCCTCGACAGTAACTATGGCTACACCTTC
cdr3_aa: CASSLDSNYGYTF

j_call: TRBJ2-3
clone_size: NA
d_call: NA
v_call: TRBV24-1
cdr3_nt: TGTGCCACCAGTGATCCTTGGGGGCTTACTAGCACAGATACGCAGTATTTT
cdr3_aa: CATSDPWGLTSTDTQYF

j_call: TRBJ2-7
clone_size: NA
d_call: TRBD2
v_call: TRBV5-1
cdr3_nt: TGCGCCAGCAGTTCGGGACTAGCGGTCTCCTACGAGCAGTACTTC
cdr3_aa: CASSSGLAVSYEQYF